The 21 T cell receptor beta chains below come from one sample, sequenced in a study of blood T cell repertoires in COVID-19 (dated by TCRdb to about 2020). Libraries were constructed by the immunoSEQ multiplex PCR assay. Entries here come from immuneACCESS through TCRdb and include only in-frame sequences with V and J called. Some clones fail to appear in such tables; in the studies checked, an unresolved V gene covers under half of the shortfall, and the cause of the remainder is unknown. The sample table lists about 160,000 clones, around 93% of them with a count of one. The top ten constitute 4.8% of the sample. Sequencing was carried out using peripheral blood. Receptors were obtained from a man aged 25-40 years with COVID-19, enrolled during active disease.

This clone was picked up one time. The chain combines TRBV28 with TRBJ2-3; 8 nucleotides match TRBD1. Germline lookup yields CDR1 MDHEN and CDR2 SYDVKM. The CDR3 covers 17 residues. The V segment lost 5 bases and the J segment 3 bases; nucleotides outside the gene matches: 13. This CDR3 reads CASSLPPGQVGTDTQYF. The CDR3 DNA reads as TGTGCCAGCAGTCTACCCCCGGGACAGGTTGGGACAGATACGCAGTATTTT.

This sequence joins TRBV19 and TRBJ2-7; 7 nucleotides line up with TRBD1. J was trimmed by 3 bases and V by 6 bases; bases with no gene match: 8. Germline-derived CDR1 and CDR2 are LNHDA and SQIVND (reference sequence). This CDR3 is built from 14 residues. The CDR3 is CASRLSDRSYEQYF. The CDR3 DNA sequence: TGTGCCAGTAGGTTATCGGACAGGAGCTACGAGCAGTACTTC.

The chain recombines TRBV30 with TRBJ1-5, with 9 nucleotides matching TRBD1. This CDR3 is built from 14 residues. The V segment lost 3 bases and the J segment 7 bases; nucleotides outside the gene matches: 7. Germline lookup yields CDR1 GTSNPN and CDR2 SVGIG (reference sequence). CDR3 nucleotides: TGTGCCTGGAGAGCGACAGGGGGGGGACAGCCCCAGCATTTT. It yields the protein CAWRATGGGQPQHF.

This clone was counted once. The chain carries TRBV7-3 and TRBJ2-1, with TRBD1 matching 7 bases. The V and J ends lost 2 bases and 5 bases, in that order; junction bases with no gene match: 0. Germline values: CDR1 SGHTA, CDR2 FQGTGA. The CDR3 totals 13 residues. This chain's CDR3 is CASSLDRDNEQFF. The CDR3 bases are TGTGCCAGCAGCTTAGACAGGGACAATGAGCAGTTCTTC.

Here the CDR3 reads CASSRDTYTDTQYF. In DNA, the CDR3 is TGTGCCAGCAGCCGGGACACCTACACAGATACGCAGTATTTT. The chain links TRBV5-4 to TRBJ2-3; tentatively, D is TRBD1 (6 bases). In germline, CDR1 is SGHNT, CDR2 YYREEE (reference sequence). This CDR3 is 14 amino acids long. Trimming left V 4 bases short and J 2 bases short, with 11 bases between.

The CDR3 sequence is CASSSPGQGAYEQYF. The CDR3 nucleotides are TGTGCCAGCAGTTCTCCCGGACAGGGCGCCTACGAGCAGTACTTC. The chain links TRBV28 to TRBJ2-7, with 8 bases fitting TRBD1. V shed 4 bases and J 2 bases; nucleotides not matched to a gene: 7. Germline V lookup: CDR1 MDHEN, CDR2 SYDVKM. The CDR3 contains 15 residues. Together with reference TRBV28 and TRBJ2-7, the CDR3 gives the full variable domain: DVKVTQSSRYLVKRTGEKVFLECVQDMDHENMFWYRQDPGLGLRLIYFSYDVKMKEKGDIPEGYSVSREKKERFSLILESASTNQTSMYLCASSSPGQGAYEQYFGPGTRLTVT.

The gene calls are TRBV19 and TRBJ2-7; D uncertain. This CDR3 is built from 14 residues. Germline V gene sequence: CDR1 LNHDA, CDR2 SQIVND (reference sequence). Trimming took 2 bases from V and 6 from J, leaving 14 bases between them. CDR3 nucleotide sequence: TGTGCCAGTAGTATATCCGTCTACGCCGCCGAGCAGTACTTC. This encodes CASSISVYAAEQYF.

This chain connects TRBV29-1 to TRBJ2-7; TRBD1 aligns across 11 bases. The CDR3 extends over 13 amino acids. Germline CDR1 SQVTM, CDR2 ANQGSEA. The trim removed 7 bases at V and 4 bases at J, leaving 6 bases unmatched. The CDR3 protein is CSARTGGGYEQYF. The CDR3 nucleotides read TGCAGCGCAAGGACAGGGGGCGGGTACGAGCAGTACTTC.

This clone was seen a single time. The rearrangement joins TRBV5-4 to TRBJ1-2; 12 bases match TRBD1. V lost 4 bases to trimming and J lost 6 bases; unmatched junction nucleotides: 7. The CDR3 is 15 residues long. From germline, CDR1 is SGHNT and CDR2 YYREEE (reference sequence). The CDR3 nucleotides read TGTGCCAGCAGCATCGGGACAGGGGGCAAAAATGGCTACACCTTC. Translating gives CASSIGTGGKNGYTF.

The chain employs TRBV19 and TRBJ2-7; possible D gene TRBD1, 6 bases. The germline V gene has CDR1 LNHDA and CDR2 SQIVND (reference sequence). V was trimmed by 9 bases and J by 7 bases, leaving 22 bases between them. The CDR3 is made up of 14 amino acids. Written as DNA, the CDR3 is TGTGCCAGGTCGGACAGCCGGCGTTGGGGGGAGCAGTACTTC. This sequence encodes CARSDSRRWGEQYF.

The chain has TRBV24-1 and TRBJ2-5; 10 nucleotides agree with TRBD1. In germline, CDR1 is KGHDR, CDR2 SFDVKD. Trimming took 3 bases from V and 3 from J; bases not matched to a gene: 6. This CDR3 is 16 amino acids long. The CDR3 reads CATSDGTGTGEETQYF. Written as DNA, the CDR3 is TGTGCCACCAGTGATGGGACCGGGACAGGGGAAGAGACCCAGTACTTC.

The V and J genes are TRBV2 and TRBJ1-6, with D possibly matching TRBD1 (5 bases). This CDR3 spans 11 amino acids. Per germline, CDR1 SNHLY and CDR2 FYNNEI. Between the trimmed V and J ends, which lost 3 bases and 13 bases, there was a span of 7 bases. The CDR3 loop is CASSDGTPLHF. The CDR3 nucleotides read TGTGCCAGCAGTGATGGGACTCCCCTCCACTTT.

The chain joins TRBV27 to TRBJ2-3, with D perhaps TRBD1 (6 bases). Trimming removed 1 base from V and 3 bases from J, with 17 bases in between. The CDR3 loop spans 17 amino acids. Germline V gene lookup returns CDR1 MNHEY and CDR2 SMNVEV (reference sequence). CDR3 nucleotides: TGTGCCAGCAGTTTATTTAAGGGTAGGGGGTGGACAGATACGCAGTATTTT. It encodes CASSLFKGRGWTDTQYF.

DNA for the CDR3: TGTGCCAGCAGTGGGGCAACTAAGGGTTTCTTT. Protein product: CASSGATKGFF. The gene calls are TRBV11-2 and TRBJ1-1; a possible D gene is TRBD1 (5 bases). V dropped 6 bases and J dropped 13 bases, with 15 bases sitting between them. The CDR3 has 11 amino acids. Germline CDR1 is SGHAT and CDR2 is FQNNGV.

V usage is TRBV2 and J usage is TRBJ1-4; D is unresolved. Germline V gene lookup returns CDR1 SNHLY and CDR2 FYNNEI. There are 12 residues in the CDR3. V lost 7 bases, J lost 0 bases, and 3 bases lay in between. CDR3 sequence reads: CASTATNEKLFF. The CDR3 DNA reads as TGTGCCAGCACTGCAACTAATGAAAAACTGTTTTTT. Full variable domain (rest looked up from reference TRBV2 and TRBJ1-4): EPEVTQTPSHQVTQMGQEVILRCVPISNHLYFYWYRQILGQKVEFLVSFYNNEISEKSEIFDDQFSVERPDGSNFTLKIRSTKLEDSAMYFCASTATNEKLFFGSGTQLSVL.

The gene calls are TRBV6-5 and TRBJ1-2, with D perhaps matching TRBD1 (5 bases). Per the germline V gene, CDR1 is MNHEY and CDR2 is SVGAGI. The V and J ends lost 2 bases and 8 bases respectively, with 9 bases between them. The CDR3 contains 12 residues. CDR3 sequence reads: CASSYGGEGYTF. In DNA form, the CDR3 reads TGTGCCAGCAGTTACGGGGGGGAAGGCTACACCTTC.

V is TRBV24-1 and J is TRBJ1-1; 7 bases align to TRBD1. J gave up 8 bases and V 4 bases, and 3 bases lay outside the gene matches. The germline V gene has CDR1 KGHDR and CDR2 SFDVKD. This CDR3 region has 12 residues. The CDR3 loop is CATSDETGEAFF. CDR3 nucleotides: TGTGCCACCAGTGACGAGACAGGGGAAGCTTTCTTT.

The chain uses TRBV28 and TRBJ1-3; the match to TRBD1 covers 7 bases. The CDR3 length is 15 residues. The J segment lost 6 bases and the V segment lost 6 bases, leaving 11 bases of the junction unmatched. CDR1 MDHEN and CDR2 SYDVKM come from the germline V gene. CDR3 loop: CASSPGTAPVNTIYF. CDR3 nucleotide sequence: TGTGCCAGCAGCCCCGGGACAGCCCCTGTAAACACCATATATTTT.

This chain's CDR3 is CASSGGQHPTNEKLFF. The CDR3 DNA sequence: TGTGCCAGCAGCGGGGGACAGCACCCAACTAATGAAAAACTGTTTTTT. The chain couples TRBV7-9 to TRBJ1-4; TRBD1 matches at 7 bases. This CDR3 comprises 16 residues. Germline CDR1 is SEHNR and CDR2 is FQNEAQ (reference sequence). Trimming removed 5 bases from V and 0 bases from J; junction bases left unmatched: 6.

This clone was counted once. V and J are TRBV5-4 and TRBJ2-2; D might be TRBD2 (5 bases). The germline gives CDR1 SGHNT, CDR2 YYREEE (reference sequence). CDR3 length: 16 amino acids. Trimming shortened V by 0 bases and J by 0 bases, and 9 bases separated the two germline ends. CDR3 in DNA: TGTGCCAGCAGCTTGGCTCGGGGAACGAACACCGGGGAGCTGTTTTTT. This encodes CASSLARGTNTGELFF.

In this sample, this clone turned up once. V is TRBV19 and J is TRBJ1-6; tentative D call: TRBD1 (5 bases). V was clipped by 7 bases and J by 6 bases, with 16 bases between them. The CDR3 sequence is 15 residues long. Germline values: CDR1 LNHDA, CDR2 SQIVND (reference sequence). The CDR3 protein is CASTSWAGPNSPLHF. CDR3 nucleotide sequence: TGTGCCAGTACTTCGTGGGCAGGGCCTAATTCACCCCTCCACTTT.